The 11 T cell receptor beta chains below come from one sample, sequenced in a study of CD4 T cells in relation to SARS-CoV-2 and coronaviruses. Clones were sequenced by immunoSEQ multiplex PCR, and TCRdb holds only the in-frame ones, with some missing. Of tens of thousands of clones listed, about 80% were seen once; the top ten hold 9% to 15%. The unexposed donors gave CD4+ T cells in 2011-2018, prior to COVID-19. CD4+ T cells were isolated from the cells after about 11 days of culture. No antigen has been assigned to these receptors. The sequencing sample was made of CD4+ T cells from PBMCs, cultured in vitro. All receptors derive from a human donor in good health.

The chain couples TRBV28 to TRBJ1-4; maybe TRBD1 (6 bases). V was trimmed by 9 bases and J by 0 bases, leaving 8 bases between them. The CDR3 loop spans 13 amino acids. Germline values: CDR1 MDHEN, CDR2 SYDVKM. The DNA for the CDR3 is TGTGCCAGTAAGGGGGCAACTAATGAAAAACTGTTTTTT. Amino acid sequence: CASKGATNEKLFF.

The rearrangement joins TRBV4-1 to TRBJ2-7; 10 bases match TRBD2. Looked up from germline, CDR1 is MGHRA and CDR2 is YSYEKL. J was trimmed by 6 bases and V by 1 base; bases with no gene match: 9. The CDR3 length is 16 residues. In DNA form, the CDR3 reads TGCGCCAGCAGCCAAGGAAGCGGGAGGGAGGGTCGCGAGCAGTACTTC. Translated: CASSQGSGREGREQYF.

The V gene is TRBV5-1, the J gene TRBJ2-3; the match to TRBD2 covers 10 bases. CDR1 SGHRS and CDR2 YFSETQ come from the germline V gene. Germline trimming cut 4 bases from V and 2 bases from J; bases unmatched to any gene: 7. The CDR3 loop spans 16 amino acids. CDR3 sequence reads: CASSLGLAVNTDTQYF. CDR3 nucleotide sequence: TGCGCCAGCAGCCTTGGACTAGCGGTCAACACAGATACGCAGTATTTT.

The table lists this clone with a few counts. V is TRBV4-1 and J is TRBJ2-5, with 7 bases identical to TRBD1. CDR3 length: 17 amino acids. Germline V gives CDR1 MGHRA, CDR2 YSYEKL. J gave up 2 bases and V 4 bases, and 13 bases lay outside the gene matches. The CDR3 DNA is TGCGCCAGCAGCCTTAATCCGATAGGGACAGTGCAAGAGACCCAGTACTTC. Translated, it gives CASSLNPIGTVQETQYF.

This chain links TRBV20-1 with TRBJ1-1; D not certain. The CDR3 totals 11 residues. Trimming stripped 7 bases from V and 4 bases from J, with 10 bases between. CDR1 and CDR2 from the germline V gene are DFQATT and SNEGSKA (reference sequence). CDR3 in DNA: TGCAGTGGGTGGGGTGTCACTGAAGCTTTCTTT. As protein: CSGWGVTEAFF.

The chain links TRBV3-1 (or the pseudogene TRBV3-2) to TRBJ2-7; D gene uncertain. Germline V lookup: CDR1 LGHDT, CDR2 YNNKEL (reference sequence). The CDR3 has 12 amino acids. V lost 3 bases and J 2 bases, leaving 5 bases between the germline ends. The CDR3 sequence is CASSQGPYEQYF. DNA for the CDR3: TGTGCCAGCAGCCAGGGTCCCTACGAGCAGTACTTC.

The chain links TRBV5-1 to TRBJ2-3; 13 nucleotides agree with TRBD2. The CDR3 has 17 amino acids. J was trimmed by 3 bases and V by 1 base; bases with no gene match: 5. CDR1 is SGHRS, CDR2 YFSETQ, per germline. The CDR3 nucleotides read TGCGCCAGCAGCTTGAGAGGACTAGCGGGAGTGACAGATACGCAGTATTTT. It codes for CASSLRGLAGVTDTQYF.

The J gene is TRBJ1-1, the V gene TRBV10-3; 11 bases align to TRBD1. With V trimmed by 10 bases and J by 4 bases, 11 bases remained unmatched. The length of the CDR3 is 15 residues. Looked up from germline, CDR1 is ENHRY and CDR2 is SYGVKD. The CDR3 DNA is TGTGCCACCTTTCCGGGACAGGGGGTTACCACTGAAGCTTTCTTT. The encoded protein is CATFPGQGVTTEAFF.

The chain employs TRBV28 and TRBJ2-3; TRBD2 is a possible D gene (6 bases). V lost 5 bases, J lost 4 bases, and 25 bases lay in between. The CDR3 is 18 residues long. CDR1 is MDHEN, CDR2 SYDVKM, per germline. This chain's CDR3 is CASSLLGTPLEGPDTQYF. The CDR3 DNA reads TGTGCCAGCAGTCTCTTAGGGACTCCTCTAGAGGGCCCAGATACGCAGTATTTT.

This chain joins TRBV5-1 and TRBJ1-2; 9 positions match TRBD1. The V gene's germline CDR1 is SGHRS and CDR2 YFSETQ. There are 14 residues in the CDR3. The J segment lost 10 bases and the V segment lost 0 bases, leaving 7 bases of the junction unmatched. Here the CDR3 DNA reads TGCGCCAGCAGCTTGGACGGACAGGGGAGGGACTACACCTTC. Encoded protein: CASSLDGQGRDYTF.

DNA for the CDR3: TGTGCCAGCAGCCAAGATCGGAGCGGGAGGTCCTACGAGCAGTACTTC. This codes for CASSQDRSGRSYEQYF. This rearrangement joins TRBV4-2 to TRBJ2-7; 9 bases fit TRBD2. With V trimmed by 0 bases and J by 1 base, 4 bases remained unmatched. CDR1 and CDR2 (germline): LGHNA, YNFKEQ. CDR3 length equals 16 residues.